What follows describes a single T cell receptor (beta chain). Its antigen remains unidentified. The junction departs from the called germline gene at one end, perhaps through a read error. These data are taken from a study of CD8 T cells in Susac syndrome. The wider study: Treatment at blood withdrawal was none, corticosteroids, or intravenous immunoglobulin alone in Susac syndrome patients.

This CDR3 has 10 amino acids. An amount of RNA that ranged from roughly 0.45 to 1 ug was reverse transcribed with random hexamers. The CDR3 of TCR beta was amplified by immunoSEQ multiplex PCR across 54 Vbeta and 13 Jbeta. TCRdb fed the immunoSEQ multiplex PCR reads into MiXCR, producing one record per CDR3 protein. Among about 84,000 distinct CDR3 sequences, approximately 96% were seen once, and the ten largest hold approximately 0.39%. Whole-study findings and limits: The total CD8+ repertoires contained roughly 17 Susac-specific public clones, and the CD8+ TEMRA repertoires contained about five. In Susac syndrome, CD8+ expansion was highest in TEMRA and active disease.

V gene TRBV12-3 or TRBV12-4 combines with J gene TRBJ1-2; D not certain. The sample comprised CD8+ T cells from PBMCs. The receptor was derived from a human donor with Susac syndrome. As DNA, the CDR3 is TGTGCCAGCAGTTTTTGGAGCGTCCCCTTC. As protein: CASSFWSVPF.